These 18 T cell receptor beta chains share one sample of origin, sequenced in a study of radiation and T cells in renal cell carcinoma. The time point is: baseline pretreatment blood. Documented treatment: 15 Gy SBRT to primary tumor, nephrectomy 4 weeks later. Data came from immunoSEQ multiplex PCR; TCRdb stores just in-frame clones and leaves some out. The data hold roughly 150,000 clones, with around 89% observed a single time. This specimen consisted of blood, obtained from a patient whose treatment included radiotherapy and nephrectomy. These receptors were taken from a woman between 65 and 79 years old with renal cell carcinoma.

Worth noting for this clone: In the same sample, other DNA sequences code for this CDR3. The CDR3 spells CASSEGGGRSYEQYF. Here the CDR3 DNA reads TGTGCCAGCAGTGAAGGAGGGGGCCGCTCCTACGAGCAGTACTTC. This sequence joins TRBV2 and TRBJ2-7, with 7 bases identical to TRBD1. The CDR3 covers 15 residues. V shed 1 base, J shed 0 bases, and the junction held 3 bases outside the gene matches. CDR1 is SNHLY and CDR2 is FYNNEI in the germline V gene.

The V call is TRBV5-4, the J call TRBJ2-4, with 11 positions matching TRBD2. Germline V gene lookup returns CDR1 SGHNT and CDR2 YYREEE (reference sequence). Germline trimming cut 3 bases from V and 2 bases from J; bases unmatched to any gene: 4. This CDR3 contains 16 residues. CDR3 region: CASSSRLAGPKNIQYF. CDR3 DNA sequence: TGTGCCAGCAGCTCCCGACTAGCGGGGCCCAAAAACATTCAGTACTTC. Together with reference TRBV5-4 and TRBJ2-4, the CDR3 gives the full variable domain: ETGVTQSPTHLIKTRGQQVTLRCSSQSGHNTVSWYQQALGQGPQFIFQYYREEENGRGNFPPRFSGLQFPNYSSELNVNALELDDSALYLCASSSRLAGPKNIQYFGAGTRLSVL.

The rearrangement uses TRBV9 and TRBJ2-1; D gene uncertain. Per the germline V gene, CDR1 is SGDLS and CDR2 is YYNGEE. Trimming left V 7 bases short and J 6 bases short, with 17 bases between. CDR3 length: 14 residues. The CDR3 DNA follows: TGTGCCAGCGAGCCCGCGCCCTGGACCAATGAGCAGTTCTTC. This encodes CASEPAPWTNEQFF.

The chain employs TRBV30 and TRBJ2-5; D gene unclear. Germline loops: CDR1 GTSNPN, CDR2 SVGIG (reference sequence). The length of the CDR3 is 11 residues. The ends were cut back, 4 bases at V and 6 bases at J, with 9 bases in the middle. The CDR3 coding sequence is TGTGCCTGGACCTCAACAAAGACCCAGTACTTC. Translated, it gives CAWTSTKTQYF.

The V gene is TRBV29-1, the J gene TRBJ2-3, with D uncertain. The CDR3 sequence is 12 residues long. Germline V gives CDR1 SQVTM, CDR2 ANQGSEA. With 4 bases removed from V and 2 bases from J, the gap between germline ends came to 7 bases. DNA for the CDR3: TGCAGCGTTGGAAGCTTCACAGATACGCAGTATTTT. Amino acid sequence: CSVGSFTDTQYF.

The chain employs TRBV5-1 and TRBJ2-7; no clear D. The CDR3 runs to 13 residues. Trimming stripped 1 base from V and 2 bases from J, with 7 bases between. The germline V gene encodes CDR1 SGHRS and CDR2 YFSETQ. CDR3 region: CASSLSPTYEQYF. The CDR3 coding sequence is TGCGCCAGCAGCTTGAGCCCAACCTACGAGCAGTACTTC.

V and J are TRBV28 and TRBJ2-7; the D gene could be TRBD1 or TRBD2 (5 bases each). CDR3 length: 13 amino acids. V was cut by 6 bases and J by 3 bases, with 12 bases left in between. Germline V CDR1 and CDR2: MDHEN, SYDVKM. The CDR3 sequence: CASSTGPFYEQYF. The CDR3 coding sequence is TGTGCCAGCAGCACGGGACCGTTCTACGAGCAGTACTTC.

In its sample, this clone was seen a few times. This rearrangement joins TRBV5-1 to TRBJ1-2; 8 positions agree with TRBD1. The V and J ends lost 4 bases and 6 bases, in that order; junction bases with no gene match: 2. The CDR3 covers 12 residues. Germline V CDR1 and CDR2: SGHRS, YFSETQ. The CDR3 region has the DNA TGCGCCAGCAGCGTGACAGGGGATGGCTACACCTTC. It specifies CASSVTGDGYTF.

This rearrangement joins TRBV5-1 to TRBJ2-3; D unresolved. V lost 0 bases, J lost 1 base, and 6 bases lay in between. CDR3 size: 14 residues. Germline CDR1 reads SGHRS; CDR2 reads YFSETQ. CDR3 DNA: TGCGCCAGCAGCTTGGCAACTGGCACAGATACGCAGTATTTT. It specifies CASSLATGTDTQYF. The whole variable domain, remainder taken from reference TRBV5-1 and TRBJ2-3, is KAGVTQTPRYLIKTRGQQVTLSCSPISGHRSVSWYQQTPGQGLQFLFEYFSETQRNKGNFPGRFSGRQFSNSRSEMNVSTLELGDSALYLCASSLATGTDTQYFGPGTRLTVL.

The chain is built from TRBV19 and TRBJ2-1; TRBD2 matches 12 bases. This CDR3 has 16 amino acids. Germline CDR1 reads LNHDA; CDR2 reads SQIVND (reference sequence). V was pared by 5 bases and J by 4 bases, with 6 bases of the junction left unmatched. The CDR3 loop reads CASSFGLAGKYNEQFF. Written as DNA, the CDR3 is TGTGCCAGTAGTTTCGGACTAGCGGGGAAGTACAATGAGCAGTTCTTC. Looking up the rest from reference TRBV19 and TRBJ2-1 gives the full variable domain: DGGITQSPKYLFRKEGQNVTLSCEQNLNHDAMYWYRQDPGQGLRLIYYSQIVNDFQKGDIAEGYSVSREKKESFPLTVTSAQKNPTAFYLCASSFGLAGKYNEQFFGPGTRLTVL.

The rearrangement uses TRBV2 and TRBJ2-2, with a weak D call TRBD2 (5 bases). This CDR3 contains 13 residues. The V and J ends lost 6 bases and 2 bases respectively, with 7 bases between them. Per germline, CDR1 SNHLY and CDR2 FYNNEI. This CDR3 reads CASRGSNTGELFF. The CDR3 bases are TGTGCCAGCAGGGGGAGTAACACCGGGGAGCTGTTTTTT.

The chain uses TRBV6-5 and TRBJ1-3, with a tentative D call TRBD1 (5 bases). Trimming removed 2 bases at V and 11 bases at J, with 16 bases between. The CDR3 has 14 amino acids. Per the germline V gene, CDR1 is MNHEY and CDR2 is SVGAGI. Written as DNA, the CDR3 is TGTGCCAGCAGTTACGCCGAGATGGGGACCCCCATATATTTT. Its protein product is CASSYAEMGTPIYF.

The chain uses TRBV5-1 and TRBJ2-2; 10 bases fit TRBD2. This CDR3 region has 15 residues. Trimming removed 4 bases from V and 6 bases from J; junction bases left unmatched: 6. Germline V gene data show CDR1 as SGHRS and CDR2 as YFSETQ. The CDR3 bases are TGCGCCAGCAGCAGACTAGCGGGTGGCGCCGGGGAGCTGTTTTTT. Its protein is CASSRLAGGAGELFF. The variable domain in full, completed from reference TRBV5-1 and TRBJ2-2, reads KAGVTQTPRYLIKTRGQQVTLSCSPISGHRSVSWYQQTPGQGLQFLFEYFSETQRNKGNFPGRFSGRQFSNSRSEMNVSTLELGDSALYLCASSRLAGGAGELFFGEGSRLTVL.

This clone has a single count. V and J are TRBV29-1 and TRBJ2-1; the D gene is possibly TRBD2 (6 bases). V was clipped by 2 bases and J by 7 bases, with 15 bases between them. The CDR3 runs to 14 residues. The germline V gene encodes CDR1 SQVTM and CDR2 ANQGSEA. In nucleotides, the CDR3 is TGCAGCGTTGAACCGTGGGGAGGAGGGAATGAGCAGTTCTTC. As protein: CSVEPWGGGNEQFF.

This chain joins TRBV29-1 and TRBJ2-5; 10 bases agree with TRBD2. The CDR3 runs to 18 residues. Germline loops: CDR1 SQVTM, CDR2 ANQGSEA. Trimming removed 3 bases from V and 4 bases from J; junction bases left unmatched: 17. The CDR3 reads CSVDPLASGGSTGETQYF. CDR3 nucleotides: TGCAGCGTTGACCCATTAGCTAGCGGGGGCTCGACTGGAGAGACCCAGTACTTC.

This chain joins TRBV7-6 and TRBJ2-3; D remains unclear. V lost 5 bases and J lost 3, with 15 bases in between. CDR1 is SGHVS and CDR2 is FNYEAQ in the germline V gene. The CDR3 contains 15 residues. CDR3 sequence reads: CASSPVAEVTDTQYF. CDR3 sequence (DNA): TGTGCCAGCAGCCCGGTGGCTGAAGTTACAGATACGCAGTATTTT.

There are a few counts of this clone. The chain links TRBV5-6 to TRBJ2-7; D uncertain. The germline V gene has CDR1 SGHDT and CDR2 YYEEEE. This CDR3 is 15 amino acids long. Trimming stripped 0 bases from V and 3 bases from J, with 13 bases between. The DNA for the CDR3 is TGTGCCAGCAGCTTGGAAGTTGGCGGATTCTACGAGCAGTACTTC. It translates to CASSLEVGGFYEQYF.

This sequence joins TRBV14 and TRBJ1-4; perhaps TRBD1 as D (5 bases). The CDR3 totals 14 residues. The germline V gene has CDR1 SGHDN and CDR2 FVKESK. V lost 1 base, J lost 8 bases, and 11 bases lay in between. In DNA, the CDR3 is TGTGCCAGCAGCCAAGCAGGGAGGGCCGAAAAACTGTTTTTT. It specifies CASSQAGRAEKLFF.